A selection of T cell receptor beta chains follows, all from one sample in a study of post-analysis software for immune sequencing data. TCRdb reanalysed the PCR reads using MiXCR and keeps one entry per CDR3 protein. The profile shows some 370,000 distinct CDR3 sequences, less than 40% of them singletons. Material for sequencing was blood. These receptors were collected from a girl between 5 and 17 years old with multiple sclerosis. The CDR3 runs from the conserved cysteine through the conserved F or W. The order of the fields is D gene, J gene, clone size, V gene, CDR3 protein, CDR3 DNA. D genes are given only for firm matches. Only part of the rows carry a size: once, few, many, or a class if the clone is expanded.

.,TRBJ2-1,.,TRBV28,CASTLNAEYNEQFF,TGTGCCAGCACCCTTAATGCGGAGTACAATGAGCAGTTCTTC
.,TRBJ1-4,.,TRBV29-1,CSVALEGGGEKRFF,TGCAGCGTTGCCTTGGAAGGGGGAGGAGAAAAGCGGTTTTTT
TRBD2,TRBJ2-3,.,TRBV20-1,CSVLGTSGTDTQYF,TGCAGTGTTCTGGGGACTAGCGGCACAGATACGCAGTATTTT
TRBD1,TRBJ2-3,.,TRBV7-3,CASSPTRQGTTDTQYF,TGTGCCAGCAGCCCTACTCGACAGGGGACCACAGATACGCAGTATTTT
.,TRBJ2-2,few,TRBV4-1,CASSPSPNPGAGELFF,TGCGCCAGCAGCCCAAGTCCCAACCCTGGGGCCGGGGAGCTGTTTTTT
.,TRBJ2-3,.,TRBV6-1,CASSEGGLYTDTQYF,TGTGCCAGCAGTGAGGGGGGACTCTACACAGATACGCAGTATTTT
.,TRBJ1-1,.,TRBV10-3,CAISEGRGSISSSTKAFF,TGTGCCATCAGTGAGGGGAGGGGGTCAATCTCCTCGAGCACTAAAGCTTTCTTT
TRBD2,TRBJ2-7,.,TRBV4-1,CASSLPGGRSYEQYF,TGCGCCAGCAGCCTCCCGGGGGGTAGGTCCTACGAGCAGTACTTC
TRBD1,TRBJ2-1,few,TRBV3-1,CASSQQGADEQFF,TGTGCCAGCAGCCAACAGGGGGCCGATGAGCAGTTCTTC
.,TRBJ2-3,.,TRBV20-1,CSALPDSRDTQYF,TGCAGTGCCTTACCGGACTCTCGAGATACGCAGTATTTT
TRBD1,TRBJ1-2,few,TRBV12-3/TRBV12-4,CASHDLAGQGANGYTF,TGTGCCAGCCACGACCTTGCTGGACAGGGGGCGAATGGCTACACCTTC
TRBD2,TRBJ2-3,.,TRBV3-1,CASSPGAWTSTDSQYF,TGTGCCAGCAGCCCCGGAGCTTGGACTAGCACAGATTCGCAGTATTTT
.,TRBJ2-7,.,TRBV2,CASSPVVTPYYEQYF,TGTGCCAGCAGTCCCGTGGTGACACCTTACTACGAGCAGTACTTC
.,TRBJ2-3,.,TRBV7-2,CASSLDRSTDTQYF,TGTGCCAGCAGCCTCGACCGAAGCACAGATACGCAGTATTTT
.,TRBJ2-5,few,TRBV4-2,CASSQGANNQGVETQYF,TGTGCCAGCAGCCAAGGAGCGAACAACCAAGGAGTAGAGACCCAGTACTTC
.,TRBJ1-5,.,TRBV28,CASSLVWDSNQPQHF,TGTGCCAGCAGTTTGGTCTGGGACTCCAATCAGCCCCAGCATTTT
.,TRBJ1-1,.,TRBV20-1,CSARDRINYADTEAFF,TGCAGTGCTAGAGATAGGATAAACTACGCGGACACTGAAGCTTTCTTT
TRBD2,TRBJ2-1,.,TRBV12-3/TRBV12-4,CASSMELAGEQFF,TGTGCCAGCAGTATGGAACTAGCGGGGGAGCAGTTCTTC
TRBD2,TRBJ2-5,.,TRBV20-1,CSTSPGTSGQETQYF,TGCAGTACCAGCCCCGGGACTAGCGGACAAGAGACCCAGTACTTC
TRBD1,TRBJ2-6,few,TRBV20-1,CSAPDRGSGANVLTF,TGCAGTGCCCCGGACAGGGGCTCTGGGGCCAACGTCCTGACTTTC
.,TRBJ1-2,few,TRBV18,CASSPSGDYGYTF,TGTGCCAGCTCACCGTCGGGAGATTATGGCTACACCTTC
.,TRBJ1-1,few,TRBV9,CASSVVGQGNTEAFF,TGTGCCAGCAGCGTAGTGGGGCAGGGAAATACTGAAGCTTTCTTT
.,TRBJ2-4,.,TRBV3-1,CASSPTEGAGKNIQYF,TGTGCCAGCAGCCCCACCGAGGGTGCAGGCAAAAACATTCAGTACTTC
.,TRBJ1-2,.,TRBV15,CATSRDGVRVRDYGYTF,TGTGCCACCAGCAGAGACGGGGTGAGGGTTCGAGACTATGGCTACACCTTC
.,TRBJ2-7,.,TRBV18,CASSSGQYYEQYF,TGTGCCAGCTCTTCGGGCCAATACTACGAGCAGTACTTC
.,TRBJ2-5,.,TRBV7-2,CASSLSGYQETQYF,TGTGCCAGCAGCTTGTCGGGATACCAAGAGACCCAGTACTTC
TRBD1,TRBJ2-7,.,TRBV11-2,CASSLGGTGYEQYF,TGTGCCAGCAGCTTAGGAGGGACAGGCTACGAGCAGTACTTC
TRBD1,TRBJ1-6,.,TRBV6-6,CASSYLQTGGMTPLHF,TGTGCCAGCAGTTACCTCCAGACAGGGGGCATGACACCCCTCCACTTT
TRBD2,TRBJ2-7,.,TRBV2,CASTGPGGYSYEQYF,TGTGCCAGCACTGGGCCGGGGGGGTACTCCTACGAGCAGTACTTC
.,TRBJ1-2,.,TRBV6-5,CASSYSAIYGYTF,TGTGCCAGCAGTTACTCCGCCATCTATGGCTACACCTTC
.,TRBJ2-7,.,TRBV5-6,CASSFLNPSTRNYEQYF,TGTGCCAGCAGCTTTCTCAATCCGTCGACCCGAAACTACGAGCAGTACTTC
TRBD2,TRBJ2-1,.,TRBV3-1,CASSLAGGPLNEQFF,TGTGCCAGCAGCCTAGCGGGGGGGCCTCTCAATGAGCAGTTCTTC